This passage covers 28 T cell receptor beta chains from one sample sequenced in a study of T-cell reconstitution after alpha-beta-depleted transplantation in children. Preparing the TCRbeta library involved the use of unique molecular identifiers. TCRdb reanalysed the PCR reads using MiXCR and keeps one entry per CDR3 protein. The sample yields 450,000 to 700,000 distinct CDR3 sequences, approximately 30% seen once. This specimen consisted of PBMCs, obtained before TCRalphabeta/CD19-depleted stem cell transplant. These receptors were taken from a boy less than two years old with Wiskott-Aldrich syndrome, due to receive a stem cell transplant.

The V gene is TRBV20-1, the J gene TRBJ2-2; maybe TRBD1 (6 bases). The V gene lost 6 bases and the J gene lost 7 bases, with 18 bases spanning the gap. The CDR3 is made up of 14 amino acids. Germline V gives CDR1 DFQATT, CDR2 SNEGSKA (reference sequence). In DNA, the CDR3 is TGCAGTGCCAGAAAGCCAGGGGCGAACGGGGAGCTGTTTTTT. Translated: CSARKPGANGELFF.

This clonotype was observed a handful of times. The chain links TRBV11-2 to TRBJ1-3; the D gene is possibly TRBD1 (6 bases). V lost 6 bases to trimming and J lost 7 bases, with 16 bases between them. The CDR3 extends over 14 amino acids. Germline V gene sequence: CDR1 SGHAT, CDR2 FQNNGV. DNA of the CDR3: TGTGCCAGCAGTACGGACAGCATCTTCAACACCATATATTTT. Translating gives CASSTDSIFNTIYF.

The rearrangement joins TRBV4-2 to TRBJ2-1; D gene ambiguous. V lost 0 bases, J lost 9 bases, and 9 bases lay in between. The germline V gene has CDR1 LGHNA and CDR2 YNFKEQ. The CDR3 is made up of 13 amino acids. The CDR3 region is CASSQDATGEQFF. The CDR3 coding sequence is TGTGCCAGCAGCCAAGACGCGACTGGTGAGCAGTTCTTC.

This sequence joins TRBV7-9 and TRBJ2-2; D gene uncertain. Germline V CDR1 and CDR2: SEHNR, FQNEAQ (reference sequence). The V end was cut by 0 bases, the J end by 6 bases, with 8 bases between. The CDR3 totals 14 residues. CDR3 in amino acids: CASSLARQAGELFF. The CDR3 DNA reads TGTGCCAGCAGCTTAGCGCGCCAAGCCGGGGAGCTGTTTTTT.

This clonotype has more than one count but fewer than ten. The chain joins TRBV5-1 to TRBJ2-5, with TRBD2 matching over 7 bases. The V gene end was trimmed by 4 bases and the J gene end by 3 bases; junction bases not matched to a gene: 9. In germline, CDR1 is SGHRS, CDR2 YFSETQ. This CDR3 contains 15 residues. In nucleotides, the CDR3 is TGCGCCAGCAGCGCCCAAACGGGGGGAAAAGAGACCCAGTACTTC. Residues: CASSAQTGGKETQYF.

This chain joins TRBV6-1 and TRBJ2-3, with D possibly matching TRBD1 (5 bases). In germline, CDR1 is MNHNS, CDR2 SASEGT. V was trimmed by 5 bases and J by 4 bases, leaving 13 bases between them. The CDR3 is 14 residues long. The CDR3: CASSPRQTADTQYF. For the CDR3, the DNA is TGTGCCAGCAGTCCGAGACAGACAGCAGATACGCAGTATTTT.

The CDR3 DNA sequence: TGTGCCAGCAGTCCGTCCAGGGGGGGGGAGACCCAGTACTTC. Protein sequence: CASSPSRGGETQYF. The chain couples TRBV12-3 or TRBV12-4 to TRBJ2-5; either TRBD1 or TRBD2 may fit D (7 bases each). There are 14 residues in the CDR3. Trimming took 5 bases from V and 5 from J, leaving 15 bases between them.

The table lists this clonotype with a few counts. The rearrangement joins TRBV7-6 to TRBJ1-1; 7 nucleotides line up with TRBD1. Germline-derived CDR1 and CDR2 are SGHVS and FNYEAQ. V shed 3 bases and J 3 bases; nucleotides not matched to a gene: 13. The CDR3 spans 17 residues. The CDR3 is CASSLTGLTGTHTEAFF. In DNA form, the CDR3 reads TGTGCCAGCAGCTTGACGGGTTTGACAGGGACTCACACTGAAGCTTTCTTT.

The CDR3 spells CASSPRGHNEQFF. CDR3 coding DNA: TGTGCCAGCAGCCCCAGGGGGCACAATGAGCAGTTCTTC. The rearrangement links TRBV9 to TRBJ2-1; 8 bases agree with TRBD1. This CDR3 has 13 residues. V shed 4 bases and J 5 bases; nucleotides not matched to a gene: 2. Germline CDR1 SGDLS, CDR2 YYNGEE.

This clonotype appeared a few times. V and J are TRBV20-1 and TRBJ1-4; 9 bases fit TRBD1. With 6 bases clipped from V and 6 bases from J, the junction kept 2 bases outside the gene matches. CDR1 DFQATT and CDR2 SNEGSKA come from the germline V gene (reference sequence). The CDR3 spans 12 residues. The CDR3 DNA is TGCAGTGCGAGACAGGGGGATGAAAAACTGTTTTTT. This gives the protein CSARQGDEKLFF.

The genes are TRBV27 and TRBJ2-3; 8 nucleotides line up with TRBD2. Trimming removed 5 bases from V and 3 bases from J; junction bases left unmatched: 10. CDR3 length: 16 residues. The germline gives CDR1 MNHEY, CDR2 SMNVEV (reference sequence). This CDR3 is CASSGGLGGTTDTQYF. Written as DNA, the CDR3 is TGTGCCAGCAGTGGGGGACTAGGGGGAACAACAGATACGCAGTATTTT.

The V and J genes are TRBV7-9 and TRBJ2-3; the match to TRBD2 covers 12 bases. The germline gives CDR1 SEHNR, CDR2 FQNEAQ (reference sequence). The CDR3 runs 16 residues. V was clipped by 2 bases and J by 6 bases; unmatched bases: 6. For the CDR3, the DNA is TGTGCCAGCAGCTTACTCCTAGCGGGAGGGTCGGATACGCAGTATTTT. Translation gives CASSLLLAGGSDTQYF.

There are a few counts of this clonotype. The J gene is TRBJ1-2, the V gene TRBV5-1; D gene ambiguous. This CDR3 comprises 13 residues. Germline CDR1 is SGHRS and CDR2 is YFSETQ. The V and J ends lost 4 bases and 0 bases respectively, with 7 bases between them. The CDR3 DNA reads TGCGCCAGCAGCACACATCCTAACTATGGCTACACCTTC. It codes for CASSTHPNYGYTF. Together with reference TRBV5-1 and TRBJ1-2, the CDR3 gives the full variable domain: KAGVTQTPRYLIKTRGQQVTLSCSPISGHRSVSWYQQTPGQGLQFLFEYFSETQRNKGNFPGRFSGRQFSNSRSEMNVSTLELGDSALYLCASSTHPNYGYTFGSGTRLTVV.

The gene calls are TRBV5-1 and TRBJ2-1; a possible D gene is TRBD1 (5 bases). The germline CDR1 and CDR2 sequences are SGHRS and YFSETQ. Trimming took off 6 bases at V and 2 bases at J, with 12 bases between the two ends. The CDR3 contains 14 residues. In DNA form, the CDR3 reads TGCGCCAGCACTAAGCAGGGTCCCTACAATGAGCAGTTCTTC. This codes for CASTKQGPYNEQFF.

J is TRBJ2-1 and V is TRBV5-1; tentatively, D is TRBD2 (6 bases). The length of the CDR3 is 17 residues. V was trimmed by 2 bases and J by 3 bases, leaving 18 bases between them. Germline V gene lookup returns CDR1 SGHRS and CDR2 YFSETQ. CDR3 sequence (DNA): TGCGCCAGCAGCTTAGCGGGCCTCGAACAACGCTACAATGAGCAGTTCTTC. It yields the protein CASSLAGLEQRYNEQFF.

This rearrangement joins TRBV12-3 or TRBV12-4 to TRBJ1-2, with D possibly TRBD1 on 5 matching bases. There are 12 residues in the CDR3. V was shortened by 6 bases and J by 9 bases, with 14 bases between the two germline ends. CDR3 bases: TGTGCCAGCAGACAAGGACAAGGTCGCTACACCTTC. Translation gives CASRQGQGRYTF.

This chain joins TRBV5-1 and TRBJ2-5, with no clear D. The CDR3 extends over 15 amino acids. The V end was cut by 3 bases, the J end by 1 base, with 13 bases between. Per the germline V gene, CDR1 is SGHRS and CDR2 is YFSETQ. The CDR3 DNA reads TGCGCCAGCAGCTGGACCGCTAGTCGCCAAGAGACCCAGTACTTC. Its protein is CASSWTASRQETQYF.

The chain combines TRBV5-4 with TRBJ2-3; D is perhaps TRBD2 (5 bases). The CDR3 loop spans 13 amino acids. V lost 0 bases, J lost 6 bases, and 8 bases lay in between. Germline assignment: CDR1 SGHNT and CDR2 YYREEE (reference sequence). Here the CDR3 DNA reads TGTGCCAGCAGCTTGGGACGAGGGGATACGCAGTATTTT. Its translation is CASSLGRGDTQYF. The full variable domain, rest sourced from reference TRBV5-4 and TRBJ2-3, is ETGVTQSPTHLIKTRGQQVTLRCSSQSGHNTVSWYQQALGQGPQFIFQYYREEENGRGNFPPRFSGLQFPNYSSELNVNALELDDSALYLCASSLGRGDTQYFGPGTRLTVL.

Only a few counts were recorded for this clonotype. The V gene is TRBV20-1, the J gene TRBJ2-7, with TRBD2 identical over 8 bases. Germline V gene data show CDR1 as DFQATT and CDR2 as SNEGSKA (reference sequence). Trimming took 5 bases from V and 5 from J; bases not matched to a gene: 14. The CDR3 is made up of 15 amino acids. CDR3 sequence reads: CSAARPREALDEQYF. Here the CDR3 DNA reads TGCAGTGCTGCACGACCGCGGGAGGCCCTAGACGAGCAGTACTTC.

This sequence joins TRBV24-1 and TRBJ2-5; 11 nucleotides line up with TRBD2. CDR1 KGHDR and CDR2 SFDVKD come from the germline V gene. V shed 3 bases and J 5 bases; nucleotides not matched to a gene: 4. The CDR3 is 15 amino acids. The CDR3 coding sequence is TGTGCCACCAGTGATCCTATAGCGGGAGGGGAGACCCAGTACTTC. It yields the protein CATSDPIAGGETQYF.

This chain links TRBV7-8 with TRBJ1-3; D call uncertain. The CDR3 length is 15 residues. V lost 2 bases to trimming and J lost 4 bases, with 12 bases between them. Germline values: CDR1 SGHVS, CDR2 FQNEAQ. The CDR3 is CASSLHPGYGNTIYF. CDR3 coding DNA: TGTGCCAGCAGCTTACATCCGGGGTACGGAAACACCATATATTTT.

This clonotype was seen a handful of times. The chain carries TRBV12-3 or TRBV12-4 and TRBJ2-3; perhaps TRBD2 as D (5 bases). Between the trimmed V and J ends, which lost 6 bases and 2 bases, there was a span of 15 bases. This CDR3 is built from 15 residues. The CDR3 loop reads CASRTSGITTDTQYF. CDR3 bases: TGTGCCAGCAGAACCTCCGGGATAACCACAGATACGCAGTATTTT.

V is TRBV20-1 and J is TRBJ2-1, with 10 bases fitting TRBD1. Losses at the gene ends were 3 bases for V and 4 bases for J; bases not matched to a gene: 12. Germline CDR1 reads DFQATT; CDR2 reads SNEGSKA (reference sequence). This CDR3 has 17 amino acids. The CDR3 protein is CSASGIRDRGLYNEQFF. CDR3 nucleotides: TGCAGTGCTAGTGGGATCCGGGACAGGGGATTGTACAATGAGCAGTTCTTC.

This clonotype was found a few times. V is TRBV5-1 and J is TRBJ2-5; 11 bases fit TRBD2. Per the germline V gene, CDR1 is SGHRS and CDR2 is YFSETQ. V lost 0 bases to trimming and J lost 4 bases; unmatched junction nucleotides: 5. This CDR3 spans 16 amino acids. CDR3 DNA: TGCGCCAGCAGCTTGGCGGCTAGCGGGAGGCGAGAGACCCAGTACTTC. Protein product: CASSLAASGRRETQYF. Filled out from reference TRBV5-1 and TRBJ2-5, the complete variable domain reads KAGVTQTPRYLIKTRGQQVTLSCSPISGHRSVSWYQQTPGQGLQFLFEYFSETQRNKGNFPGRFSGRQFSNSRSEMNVSTLELGDSALYLCASSLAASGRRETQYFGPGTRLLVL.

CDR3 nucleotides: TGTGCCAGCAGTTTAGGGACTAGCGGGAGTGGCCAAGAGACCCAGTACTTC. This sequence encodes CASSLGTSGSGQETQYF. The chain has TRBV12-3 or TRBV12-4 and TRBJ2-5, with TRBD2 matching over 13 bases. Unmatched junction bases numbered 3, after V lost 1 base and J lost 1 base. CDR3 size: 17 residues.

This clonotype has only a few counts. This chain connects TRBV5-1 to TRBJ2-7, with D unclear. The CDR3 spans 12 residues. V lost 4 bases and J lost 3, with 8 bases in between. Per germline, CDR1 SGHRS and CDR2 YFSETQ. The CDR3 spells CASSGYGYEQYF. CDR3 coding DNA: TGCGCCAGCAGCGGGTACGGCTACGAGCAGTACTTC.

The V gene is TRBV20-1, the J gene TRBJ2-5, with TRBD2 matching over 8 bases. Germline V gene data show CDR1 as DFQATT and CDR2 as SNEGSKA (reference sequence). With 1 base clipped from V and 4 bases from J, the junction kept 5 bases outside the gene matches. The CDR3 extends over 14 amino acids. As DNA, the CDR3 is TGCAGTGCTAGAGTCAGCGGGAGAGGAGAGACCCAGTACTTC. Protein sequence: CSARVSGRGETQYF.

This clonotype came up a few times. The chain employs TRBV12-5 and TRBJ1-6; 8 bases fit TRBD1. Germline V gives CDR1 LGHNT, CDR2 FRNRAP. The CDR3 runs 15 residues. V was clipped by 2 bases and J by 10 bases; unmatched bases: 7. The CDR3 protein is CASGLLRDRTSPLHF. In DNA form, the CDR3 reads TGTGCTAGTGGTTTGCTACGGGACAGGACGTCACCCCTCCACTTT. The variable domain in full, with the rest retrieved from reference TRBV12-5 and TRBJ1-6, is DARVTQTPRHKVTEMGQEVTMRCQPILGHNTVFWYRQTMMQGLELLAYFRNRAPLDDSGMPKDRFSAEMPDATLATLKIQPSEPRDSAVYFCASGLLRDRTSPLHFGNGTRLTVT.